A single sample is the source of the 22 T cell receptor beta chains below, sequenced in a study of T cells in Graves' hyperthyroidism and ophthalmopathy. TCR beta CDR3 region amplification was performed from RNA transcripts. First-round RT-PCR of the TCR CDR3 relied on the HTBI primer set. TCRdb re-called the multiplex PCR reads through MiXCR, storing one row per CDR3 protein. The repertoire holds approximately 520,000 distinct CDR3 sequences, approximately 25% seen once, with approximately 10% in the top ten. Specimen: blood. The receptors were sampled from a woman aged 25 to 39 with Graves' ophthalmopathy.

This clonotype was found many times. The CDR3 sequence: CAWSVSSGQRIYGYTF. The CDR3 DNA is TGTGCCTGGAGTGTTTCATCGGGACAGCGAATTTATGGCTACACCTTC. This chain joins TRBV30 and TRBJ1-2; 7 bases match TRBD1. With 0 bases clipped from V and 5 bases from J, the junction kept 12 bases outside the gene matches. Germline CDR1 and CDR2: GTSNPN and SVGIG (reference sequence). The CDR3 consists of 16 residues. Drawing the rest from reference TRBV30 and TRBJ1-2, the complete variable domain is SQTIHQWPATLVQPVGSPLSLECTVEGTSNPNLYWYRQAAGRGLQLLFYSVGIGQISSEVPQNLSASRPQDRQFILSSKKLLLSDSGFYLCAWSVSSGQRIYGYTFGSGTRLTVV.

This clonotype was seen at least ten times. The gene calls are TRBV28 and TRBJ2-2; D might be TRBD1 or TRBD2, each matching 5 bases. Per the germline V gene, CDR1 is MDHEN and CDR2 is SYDVKM. The V and J ends lost 5 bases and 11 bases respectively, with 21 bases between them. This CDR3 has 15 amino acids. The DNA for the CDR3 is TGTGCCAGCAGTCCGGGGTACGGGACCCCCGACGAGCTGTTTTTT. This codes for CASSPGYGTPDELFF.

This clonotype was picked up many times. The J gene is TRBJ2-4, the V gene TRBV28; a weak D match, TRBD1 (5 bases). This CDR3 contains 14 residues. The V end was cut by 4 bases, the J end by 0 bases, with 7 bases between. CDR1 and CDR2 (germline): MDHEN, SYDVKM. The CDR3 sequence is CASSSTVAKNIQYF. For the CDR3, the DNA is TGTGCCAGCAGTTCGACAGTAGCCAAAAACATTCAGTACTTC.

This chain connects TRBV15 to TRBJ1-5; no definite D call. This CDR3 has 17 amino acids. V was cut by 1 base and J by 6 bases, with 19 bases left in between. CDR1 is LNHNV and CDR2 is YYDKDF in the germline V gene (reference sequence). The CDR3 sequence: CATSRVPLPRESQPQHF. Here the CDR3 DNA reads TGTGCCACCAGCAGAGTTCCCCTACCCCGGGAAAGTCAGCCCCAGCATTTT.

The chain links TRBV12-3 or TRBV12-4 to TRBJ1-2; TRBD1 is a possible D gene (6 bases). V was pared by 5 bases and J by 7 bases, with 11 bases between. The CDR3 runs to 12 residues. CDR3 DNA: TGTGCCAGCAGTCGAGACAGGACTGGCTACACCTTC. This codes for CASSRDRTGYTF.

In its sample, this clonotype was seen many times. This chain links TRBV27 with TRBJ2-7; D is possibly TRBD1 or TRBD2 (5 bases each). This CDR3 spans 17 amino acids. V shed 1 base and J shed 0 bases, with 16 bases lying between them. Germline CDR1 and CDR2: MNHEY and SMNVEV (reference sequence). CDR3 coding DNA: TGTGCCAGCAGTTTATTTCTTTCGGGACGGACCTCCTACGAGCAGTACTTC. Translated, it gives CASSLFLSGRTSYEQYF.

This clonotype was counted many times. The chain joins TRBV30 to TRBJ2-6; D not resolved. Per germline, CDR1 GTSNPN and CDR2 SVGIG (reference sequence). V lost 3 bases, J lost 0 bases, and 9 bases lay in between. The CDR3 has 15 amino acids. CDR3 in amino acids: CAWSPMGSGANVLTF. The CDR3 region has the DNA TGTGCCTGGAGCCCAATGGGCTCTGGGGCCAACGTCCTGACTTTC. Variable domain in full (rest from reference TRBV30 and TRBJ2-6): SQTIHQWPATLVQPVGSPLSLECTVEGTSNPNLYWYRQAAGRGLQLLFYSVGIGQISSEVPQNLSASRPQDRQFILSSKKLLLSDSGFYLCAWSPMGSGANVLTFGAGSRLTVL.

In regard to this clonotype: Germline is not matched at one junction end, which may reflect a read error. V is TRBV20-1 and J is TRBJ1-2; tentatively, D is TRBD1 (5 bases). The CDR3 runs to 15 residues. The germline gives CDR1 DFQATT, CDR2 SNEGSKA (reference sequence). CDR3: CSARDLGVQSYGYTF. DNA of the CDR3: TGCAGTGCTAGAGATCTGGGGGTTCAGAGCTATGGTTACACCTTC.

There are many counts of this clonotype. The chain links TRBV18 to TRBJ1-1, with 7 bases matching TRBD1. V was pared by 3 bases and J by 5 bases, with 9 bases of the junction left unmatched. The germline V gene has CDR1 KGHSH and CDR2 LQKENI. The CDR3 extends over 15 amino acids. The CDR3 coding sequence is TGTGCCAGCTCACCGTGGAAAACAGGGGAAACTGAAGCTTTCTTT. It yields the protein CASSPWKTGETEAFF.

This clonotype was counted ten times or more. This chain uses TRBV4-2 with TRBJ1-2; 9 bases map to TRBD1. CDR3 length equals 16 residues. V trimming: 0 bases; J trimming: 3 bases; junction bases outside the gene matches: 5. Germline CDR1 reads LGHNA; CDR2 reads YNFKEQ. The CDR3 DNA reads TGTGCCAGCAGCCAAGATAGGACAGGGGTATACTATGGCTACACCTTC. Residues: CASSQDRTGVYYGYTF.

There are many counts of this clonotype. The chain carries TRBV4-1 and TRBJ1-5; no clear D. CDR1 is MGHRA, CDR2 YSYEKL, per germline. This CDR3 contains 16 residues. V shed 1 base and J shed 2 bases, with 12 bases lying between them. DNA of the CDR3: TGCGCCAGCAGCCAAGTCGGGCAGGTCGGCAATCAGCCCCAGCATTTT. Its translation is CASSQVGQVGNQPQHF.

The chain couples TRBV5-1 to TRBJ1-5; 8 bases align to TRBD1. Germline assignment: CDR1 SGHRS and CDR2 YFSETQ. This CDR3 contains 15 residues. V was pared by 0 bases and J by 6 bases, with 5 bases of the junction left unmatched. CDR3 region: CASSLGQGISQPQHF. CDR3 in DNA: TGCGCCAGCAGCTTGGGACAGGGGATAAGTCAGCCCCAGCATTTT. The full variable domain, rest sourced from reference TRBV5-1 and TRBJ1-5, is KAGVTQTPRYLIKTRGQQVTLSCSPISGHRSVSWYQQTPGQGLQFLFEYFSETQRNKGNFPGRFSGRQFSNSRSEMNVSTLELGDSALYLCASSLGQGISQPQHFGDGTRLSIL.

This clonotype was observed many times. V usage is TRBV11-2 and J usage is TRBJ1-2; D might be TRBD1 (6 bases). The V end was cut by 5 bases, the J end by 8 bases, with 21 bases between. From germline, CDR1 is SGHAT and CDR2 FQNNGV. This CDR3 is built from 15 residues. Here the CDR3 DNA reads TGTGCCAGCAGCCACACAGGGCTCGGGCATCGAGGCTACACCTTC. This translates into CASSHTGLGHRGYTF.

This chain joins TRBV2 and TRBJ1-1; D is unresolved. The CDR3 is 14 residues long. Germline V lookup: CDR1 SNHLY, CDR2 FYNNEI. V shed 3 bases and J shed 6 bases, with 14 bases lying between them. The CDR3 reads CASSESQGLPEAFF. DNA of the CDR3: TGTGCCAGCAGTGAGAGCCAAGGGTTACCTGAAGCTTTCTTT.

V is TRBV5-1 and J is TRBJ2-2; 8 bases are shared with TRBD1. The CDR3 totals 14 residues. V gave up 5 bases and J gave up 6 bases; unmatched junction bases: 6. CDR1 is SGHRS and CDR2 is YFSETQ in the germline V gene. Here the CDR3 DNA reads TGCGCCAGCAGTTGGACAGGGTCTCCCGGGGAGCTGTTTTTT. This sequence encodes CASSWTGSPGELFF.

The chain employs TRBV20-1 and TRBJ1-3; the match to TRBD1 covers 7 bases. CDR3 length equals 13 residues. V shed 3 bases and J 2 bases; nucleotides not matched to a gene: 1. Per the germline V gene, CDR1 is DFQATT and CDR2 is SNEGSKA (reference sequence). The CDR3 nucleotides read TGCAGTGCTAGTACAGGGGCTGGAAACACCATATATTTT. This codes for CSASTGAGNTIYF.

This chain uses TRBV19 with TRBJ1-2, with D perhaps matching TRBD1 (6 bases). Germline-derived CDR1 and CDR2 are LNHDA and SQIVND (reference sequence). CDR3 length equals 10 residues. With 9 bases removed from V and 7 bases from J, the gap between germline ends came to 9 bases. CDR3 protein: CASEGVGYTF. For the CDR3, the DNA is TGTGCCAGCGAGGGGGTTGGCTACACCTTC. Full variable domain (outside the CDR3, taken from reference TRBV19 and TRBJ1-2): DGGITQSPKYLFRKEGQNVTLSCEQNLNHDAMYWYRQDPGQGLRLIYYSQIVNDFQKGDIAEGYSVSREKKESFPLTVTSAQKNPTAFYLCASEGVGYTFGSGTRLTVV.

This clonotype appeared many times. CDR3 residues: CASSEFSRGTGANVLTF. CDR3 coding DNA: TGTGCCAGCAGTGAATTTAGCAGGGGGACTGGGGCCAACGTCCTGACTTTC. The V gene is TRBV6-1, the J gene TRBJ2-6, with 7 bases fitting TRBD1. Losses at the gene ends were 2 bases for V and 2 bases for J; bases not matched to a gene: 6. The CDR3 runs 17 residues. Germline lookup yields CDR1 MNHNS and CDR2 SASEGT.

The chain joins TRBV3-1 to TRBJ1-2; possibly TRBD1 for D (6 bases). The CDR3 runs to 16 residues. From germline, CDR1 is LGHDT and CDR2 YNNKEL (reference sequence). V dropped 1 base and J dropped 3 bases, with 15 bases sitting between them. CDR3 in amino acids: CASSQAGGAADYGYTF. Here the CDR3 DNA reads TGTGCCAGCAGCCAAGCGGGGGGGGCGGCGGACTATGGCTACACCTTC. The whole variable domain, remainder taken from reference TRBV3-1 and TRBJ1-2, is DTAVSQTPKYLVTQMGNDKSIKCEQNLGHDTMYWYKQDSKKFLKIMFSYNNKELIINETVPNRFSPKSPDKAHLNLHINSLELGDSAVYFCASSQAGGAADYGYTFGSGTRLTVV.

The sample holds a few counts of this clonotype. This chain connects TRBV12-3 or TRBV12-4 to TRBJ2-5; 8 bases line up with TRBD2. V lost 5 bases, J lost 5 bases, and 7 bases stayed unmatched. The CDR3 has 14 amino acids. CDR3 nucleotide sequence: TGTGCCAGCAGTCGACTAGCGCTCGGGGAGACCCAGTACTTC. This codes for CASSRLALGETQYF.

This clonotype occurred many times. The chain is built from TRBV15 and TRBJ1-2; 9 positions match TRBD1. CDR3 size: 15 residues. CDR1 and CDR2 from the germline V gene are LNHNV and YYDKDF (reference sequence). Germline trimming cut 1 base from V and 8 bases from J; bases unmatched to any gene: 8. CDR3 in DNA: TGTGCCACCAGCAGAGCTCATACAGGGGGCGAGGGCTACACCTTC. This encodes CATSRAHTGGEGYTF.

This clonotype occurred many times. J is TRBJ1-2 and V is TRBV12-3 or TRBV12-4; D unresolved. Trimming took off 2 bases at V and 6 bases at J, with 16 bases between the two ends. The CDR3 runs to 15 residues. The CDR3 region has the DNA TGTGCCAGCAGTTTATCTTCCGCGGGAATGAATGGCTACACCTTC. This gives the protein CASSLSSAGMNGYTF.